Listed below are T cell receptor beta chains from one sample, sequenced in a study of T cell repertoires in cytomegalovirus infection. TCRdb reprocessed the reads via MiXCR and lists one record per CDR3 protein. The repertoire holds approximately 97,000 distinct CDR3 sequences, with 16% as singletons. Input material: PBMCs. The receptors here all came from a human donor in good health (CMV status not recorded). Some clones in this sample may be carry-over from other donors' samples. Each CDR3 is given with its conserved first and last residue. A D gene is named only where the DNA matches it firmly. Rows may omit the clone size; those that give it use once, few, many or a size class.

V	J	size	D	DNA	CDR3
TRBV2	TRBJ1-1	-	TRBD1	TGTGCCAGCAGTCAGGGGGAGAACACTGAAGCTTTCTTT	CASSQGENTEAFF
TRBV20-1	TRBJ2-5	few	-	TGCAGTGGGGCTGAGGCCCTCCAAGAGACCCAGTACTTC	CSGAEALQETQYF
TRBV11-2	TRBJ2-5	-	TRBD1	TGTGCCAGCAGCCGGGACAGGGGGATACAGACCCAGTACTTC	CASSRDRGIQTQYF
TRBV27	TRBJ2-3	many	TRBD1	TGTGCCAGCAGTTTATCTGACAGGGGCACAGATACGCAGTATTTT	CASSLSDRGTDTQYF
TRBV12-3/TRBV12-4	TRBJ2-5	-	-	TGTGCCAGCAGTGAATTGGCGCTCCAAGAGACCCAGTACTTC	CASSELALQETQYF
TRBV4-2	TRBJ1-2	many	TRBD1	TGTGCCAGCAGCTCGCAGCCGGGACAGGGATTCAGTAGCACCTTC	CASSSQPGQGFSSTF
TRBV20-1	TRBJ2-3	-	-	TGCAGTGCTTTTGACCTGAGTAGCACAGATACGCAGTATTTT	CSAFDLSSTDTQYF
TRBV7-2	TRBJ1-2	-	TRBD1	TGTGCCAGCAGCGAACCCAGGGGGTATGGCTACACCTTC	CASSEPRGYGYTF
TRBV5-4	TRBJ1-1	-	TRBD1	TGTGCCAGCAGCTGGACAGGGGGCCGGCGCACTGAAGCTTTCTTT	CASSWTGGRRTEAFF
TRBV28	TRBJ2-5	-	-	TGTGCCAGCAGTGGGGTGGCTGGACTGACCCCTTTTCAAGAGACCCAGTACTTC	CASSGVAGLTPFQETQYF
TRBV14	TRBJ2-5	few	-	TGTGCCAGCAGCCAATTCCGATCCCAAGAGACCCAGTACTTC	CASSQFRSQETQYF
TRBV7-3	TRBJ2-3	many	TRBD2	TGTGCCAGCAGCTTATGGGGGGGTACAGATACGCAGTATTTT	CASSLWGGTDTQYF
TRBV5-1	TRBJ2-5	-	TRBD1	TGCGCCAGCAGCTTGGTTGGGACAGGGGGCGGAAAGACCCAGTACTTC	CASSLVGTGGGKTQYF
TRBV4-1	TRBJ2-1	few	TRBD1	TGCGCCAGCAGCCAAGGGGACAGATACAATGAGCAGTTCTTC	CASSQGDRYNEQFF
TRBV12-3/TRBV12-4	TRBJ1-2	many	TRBD1	TGTGCCAGCGGTGGCGGACAGGGGAAGGGTGGCTACACCTTC	CASGGGQGKGGYTF
TRBV12-3/TRBV12-4	TRBJ2-3	many	-	TGTGCCAGCAGCCGCCCGTCAGGGGCAATCACAGATACGCAGTATTTT	CASSRPSGAITDTQYF
TRBV7-3	TRBJ2-5	many	-	TGTGCCAGCAGCCCCACAGGTTGGGAGACCCAGTACTTC	CASSPTGWETQYF
TRBV20-1	TRBJ2-2	many	TRBD2	TGCAGTGCTAACAACGTAGCGGGGGACTCCGGGGAGCTGTTTTTT	CSANNVAGDSGELFF
TRBV4-1	TRBJ1-1	few	-	TGCGCCAGCAGCCAAGATGGGGGGAGGACTGAAGCTTTCTTT	CASSQDGGRTEAFF
TRBV6-2/TRBV6-3	TRBJ2-7	-	TRBD1	TGTGCCAGCGCGACAGGGGGCTACGAGCAGTACTTC	CASATGGYEQYF
TRBV10-3	TRBJ1-1	-	TRBD1	TGTGCCATCAGTGGACAGGGAGAGACTGAAGCTTTCTTT	CAISGQGETEAFF
TRBV7-4	TRBJ1-2	few	TRBD1	TGTGCCAGCAGCTCGACAGGGGGCGCCTTCTATGGCTACACCTTC	CASSSTGGAFYGYTF
TRBV2	TRBJ1-2	-	-	TGTGCCAGCAGGTCCGGGATAGGGGTTTACGGCTACACCTTC	CASRSGIGVYGYTF
TRBV7-2	TRBJ2-3	many	-	TGTGCCAGCAGCTTGTCTCTTTTGGGGCTGGATACGCAGTATTTT	CASSLSLLGLDTQYF
TRBV19	TRBJ1-1	few	TRBD1	TGTGCCAGTAGTATGGAAGGGACAGGGGCGGACACTGAAGCTTTCTTT	CASSMEGTGADTEAFF
TRBV12-3/TRBV12-4	TRBJ1-2	-	-	TGTGCCAGCAGTTTACAAGTCAGTAGTGGCTACACCTTC	CASSLQVSSGYTF
TRBV6-5	TRBJ2-6	medium-sized	-	TGTGCCAGCAGTTACTCATCAGGTTCCGGGGCCAACGTCCTGACTTTC	CASSYSSGSGANVLTF
TRBV19	TRBJ1-1	-	-	TGTGCCAGTGAAAGGGGCGGGGGGACGAAGGGGACTGAAGCTTTCTTT	CASERGGGTKGTEAFF
TRBV7-2	TRBJ1-4	few	-	TGTGCCAGCAGCTTGCTTCGGACCTGGGGTGAAAAACTGTTTTTT	CASSLLRTWGEKLFF
TRBV25-1	TRBJ2-6	few	-	TGTGCCAGCAGAACTAGCTCTGGGGCCAACGTCCTGACTTTC	CASRTSSGANVLTF
TRBV7-9	TRBJ2-3	many	-	TGTGCCAGCAGCTTGGGAAACAAGATCACAGATACGCAGTATTTT	CASSLGNKITDTQYF
TRBV14	TRBJ2-1	-	-	TGTGCCAGCAGCAGACAATACAATGAGCAGTTCTTC	CASSRQYNEQFF
TRBV19	TRBJ2-3	-	-	TGTTTTTGGACCCGTCGCAAGAGCACAGATACGCAGTATTTT	CFWTRRKSTDTQYF
TRBV7-9	TRBJ1-1	medium-sized	-	TGTGCCAGCAGCCCCCAGGGAAGTACTGAAGCTTTCTTT	CASSPQGSTEAFF
TRBV4-1	TRBJ1-1	many	-	TGCGCCAGCAGCCAAGGGAAGGGATCGGACACTGAAGCTTTCTTT	CASSQGKGSDTEAFF
TRBV7-2	TRBJ2-3	many	-	TGTGCCAGCAGCCAGAATTCTGGGGATACGCAGTATTTT	CASSQNSGDTQYF
TRBV7-2	TRBJ1-5	many	-	TGTGCCAGCAGCTTAAAAACGGATAGCAATCAGCCCCAGCATTTT	CASSLKTDSNQPQHF
TRBV20-1	TRBJ2-3	few	TRBD2	TGCAGTGCTAAATATAGCGGGGGGGCTACAGATACGCAGTATTTT	CSAKYSGGATDTQYF
TRBV12-3/TRBV12-4	TRBJ2-1	-	-	TGTGCCAGCAGTTACCCATACAATGAGCATTTCTTC	CASSYPYNEHFF
TRBV7-8	TRBJ2-3	many	TRBD2	TGTGCCAGCAGCTCCCGGACTAGCGGGGGGGCAGATACGCAGTATTTT	CASSSRTSGGADTQYF
TRBV19	TRBJ2-4	many	TRBD1	TGTGCCAGTAGTAACCGACAGGGACGAAACATTCAGTACTTC	CASSNRQGRNIQYF
TRBV20-1	TRBJ2-7	-	TRBD2	TGCAGTGCTCCCCTAGGACTAGCGGGGGGCCGGAGCTCCTACGAGCAGTACTTC	CSAPLGLAGGRSSYEQYF
TRBV9	TRBJ1-2	few	TRBD1	TGTGCCAGCAGCGCCGCCAGACAGGGAGGTCACTATGGCTACACCTTC	CASSAARQGGHYGYTF
TRBV5-6	TRBJ1-5	-	-	TGTGCCAGCAGCTTTAACCATGGCAATCAGCCCCAGCATTTT	CASSFNHGNQPQHF
TRBV11-2	TRBJ1-1	-	-	TGTGCCAGCAGATCCGGGACAATGAACACTGAAGCTTTCTTT	CASRSGTMNTEAFF
TRBV7-2	TRBJ2-3	many	-	TGTGCCAGCAGCTTAAGCACAGATACGCAGTATTTT	CASSLSTDTQYF
TRBV12-3/TRBV12-4	TRBJ1-2	-	TRBD1	TGTGCTAGCAGCCCTGCCGACAGGGTCGACTATGGCTACACCTTC	CASSPADRVDYGYTF
TRBV3-1	TRBJ1-6	few	TRBD1	TGTGCCAGCAGCCAAGGGTCCGGGACAGGGGGGTCGCCCCTCCACTTT	CASSQGSGTGGSPLHF
TRBV7-6	TRBJ1-2	-	TRBD1	TGTGCCAGCAGCTACTACGGAGGGGGCACTAACTATGGCTACACCTTC	CASSYYGGGTNYGYTF
TRBV29-1	TRBJ2-7	-	-	TGCAGCGCTCGGGACACAAAATACGAGCAGTACTTC	CSARDTKYEQYF
TRBV4-1	TRBJ1-1	few	-	TGCGCCAGCAGTCTACGGTGGGCAAACACTGAAGCTTTCTTT	CASSLRWANTEAFF
TRBV2	TRBJ2-7	few	-	TGTGCCAGCAGTGCGCCAGAGTCGTCCTACGAGCAGTACTTC	CASSAPESSYEQYF